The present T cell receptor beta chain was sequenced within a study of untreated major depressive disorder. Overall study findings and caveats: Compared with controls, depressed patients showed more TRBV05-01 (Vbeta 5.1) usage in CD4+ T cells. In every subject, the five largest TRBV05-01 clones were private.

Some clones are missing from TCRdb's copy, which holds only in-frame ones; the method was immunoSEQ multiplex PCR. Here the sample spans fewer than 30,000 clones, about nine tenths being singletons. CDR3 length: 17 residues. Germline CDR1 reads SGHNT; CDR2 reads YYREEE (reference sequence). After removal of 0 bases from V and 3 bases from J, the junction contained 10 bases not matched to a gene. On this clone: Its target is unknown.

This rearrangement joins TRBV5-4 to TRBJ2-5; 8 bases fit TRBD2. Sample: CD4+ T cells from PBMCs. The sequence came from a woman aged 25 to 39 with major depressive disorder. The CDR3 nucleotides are TGTGCCAGCAGCTTGGCCGGGTGGCGGGGGGACAAAGAGACCCAGTACTTC. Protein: CASSLAGWRGDKETQYF.